The present entry profiles one T cell receptor (beta chain) with its context. In the original workflow: Amplified reference gene primers provided the basis for estimating nucleated cell counts. Data came from immunoSEQ multiplex PCR; TCRdb stores just in-frame clones and leaves some out. The DNA gave D and trimming, while V, J and clone size come from that table. Of 150,000 to 200,000 clones listed, just over 90% are singletons. The source of the sample is a study of blood T cell repertoires in COVID-19. Whole-study context: The United States, Italy and Spain supplied acute and convalescent COVID-19 samples.

The germline gives CDR1 SGHRS, CDR2 YFSETQ. The V and J ends lost 0 bases and 3 bases respectively, with 13 bases between them. This CDR3 spans 16 amino acids. This sequence was found in a man in his late teens or twenties with acute or convalescent COVID-19. The material sequenced was peripheral blood. The rearrangement joins TRBV5-1 to TRBJ1-5; the D gene is possibly TRBD1 (6 bases). The CDR3: CASSLVGGASNQPQHF. The CDR3 DNA sequence: TGCGCCAGCAGCTTGGTGGGGGGGGCTTCCAATCAGCCCCAGCATTTT. The full variable domain, with the rest looked up from reference TRBV5-1 and TRBJ1-5, is KAGVTQTPRYLIKTRGQQVTLSCSPISGHRSVSWYQQTPGQGLQFLFEYFSETQRNKGNFPGRFSGRQFSNSRSEMNVSTLELGDSALYLCASSLVGGASNQPQHFGDGTRLSIL.